Listed below are T cell receptor beta chains from one sample, sequenced in a study of brain T cells in children with intractable seizures. TCRdb keeps only in-frame clones here, not all; method: immunoSEQ multiplex PCR. The data contain 35,000 to 50,000 clones, about 93% of them singletons. This specimen consisted of peripheral blood, obtained at surgery. The receptor source for this set is a girl aged 2 to 10 with tuberous sclerosis and intractable seizures. The CDR3 runs from the conserved cysteine through the conserved F or W. The D gene is left open where the match is weak. Only part of the rows carry a size: once, few, many, or a class if the clone is expanded.

abundance	d_gene	len	v_gene	j_gene	CDR3nt	CDR3aa
.	TRBD1	17	TRBV18	TRBJ2-2	TGTGCCAGCTCACCACGGGGCAGGGGGCCGAACACCGGGGAGCTGTTTTTT	CASSPRGRGPNTGELFF
.	.	15	TRBV3-1/TRBV3-2	TRBJ1-1	TGTGCCAGCAGTTCCTCAGGGGTCACGAACACTGAAGCTTTCTTT	CASSSSGVTNTEAFF
few	.	15	TRBV3-1/TRBV3-2	TRBJ1-1	TGTGCCAGCAGCCAAGATGAAAACGGCAACACTGAAGCTTTCTTT	CASSQDENGNTEAFF
.	.	16	TRBV24-1	TRBJ1-5	TGTGCCACCAGTGTAGGAGGGTCCCTTGGCAATCAGCCCCAGCATTTT	CATSVGGSLGNQPQHF
.	.	14	TRBV5-1	TRBJ2-3	TGCGCCAGCAGCTTAGCGGGTTCCCCGGATACGCAGTATTTT	CASSLAGSPDTQYF
few	.	15	TRBV11-2	TRBJ1-1	TGTGCCAGCAGCCCATGGGGACCGGAGGGCACTGAAGCTTTCTTT	CASSPWGPEGTEAFF
.	.	19	TRBV7-8	TRBJ1-1	TGTGCCAGCAGCTTAGCCCACCCGAGGGTTGAACCTATGAACACTGAAGCTTTCTTT	CASSLAHPRVEPMNTEAFF
.	.	16	TRBV3-1/TRBV3-2	TRBJ2-3	TGTGCCAGCAGCCAAGTGGCCGGGGGAGGCACAGATACGCAGTATTTT	CASSQVAGGGTDTQYF
.	.	12	TRBV29-1	TRBJ1-1	TGCAGCGTTGAAAGTTCCGGGCTTGAAGCTTTCTTT	CSVESSGLEAFF
.	.	14	TRBV5-1	TRBJ1-6	TGCGCCAGCAGCTTGGGGGACGGTAATTCACCCCTCCACTTT	CASSLGDGNSPLHF
.	.	16	TRBV6-1	TRBJ2-1	TGTGCCAGCAGTGAAATTGCACAGGGAGAAGGGGATGAGCAGTTCTTC	CASSEIAQGEGDEQFF
once	.	12	TRBV5-1	TRBJ1-2	TGCGCCAGCAGCTTGGAGAGCTATGGCTACACCTTC	CASSLESYGYTF
.	TRBD1	15	TRBV7-9	TRBJ1-4	TGTGCCAGCAGCCTCCTAGGGACAGGGGATGAAAAACTGTTTTTT	CASSLLGTGDEKLFF
.	.	16	TRBV6-5	TRBJ2-4	TGTGCCAGCAGTTACTCGGGACAAGGGATAGTAAACATTCAGTACTTC	CASSYSGQGIVNIQYF
.	.	11	TRBV6-5	TRBJ2-7	TGTGCCAGCGGCCGTTCCTACGAGCAGTACTTC	CASGRSYEQYF
.	.	11	TRBV10-2	TRBJ1-2	TGCGCCAGCAGTGAGTCCTTTGGCTACACCTTC	CASSESFGYTF
.	TRBD1	15	TRBV7-8	TRBJ1-1	TGTGCCAGCAGCTTAGTGGACAGGGCTAACACTGAAGCTTTCTTT	CASSLVDRANTEAFF
.	.	16	TRBV3-1/TRBV3-2	TRBJ1-5	TGTGCCAGCAGCCAAGAGTTTCACAGGGTCAATCAGCCCCAGCATTTT	CASSQEFHRVNQPQHF
.	.	14	TRBV5-1	TRBJ2-5	TGCGCCAGCAGCTTGGGAGACAACCAAGAGACCCAGTACTTC	CASSLGDNQETQYF
.	.	16	TRBV18	TRBJ2-2	TGTGCCAGCTCACCCCAGGCAGGGCCGAGCACCGGGGAGCTGTTTTTT	CASSPQAGPSTGELFF
.	.	13	TRBV19	TRBJ2-3	TGTGCCAGTAGGGAAAAAGGGGCAGATACGCAGTATTTT	CASREKGADTQYF
.	.	14	TRBV2	TRBJ1-6	TGTGCCAGCGGGCAGGGAGCCTATAATTCACCCCTCCACTTT	CASGQGAYNSPLHF
.	TRBD1	16	TRBV7-2	TRBJ1-4	TGTGCCAGCAGCTACTACTCAGGGGGGTCTAATGAAAAACTGTTTTTT	CASSYYSGGSNEKLFF
.	.	12	TRBV3-1/TRBV3-2	TRBJ1-2	TGTGCCAGCAGCCGCCCAGGCTATGGCTACACCTTC	CASSRPGYGYTF
once	.	13	TRBV27	TRBJ2-3	TGTGCCAGCAGTTTGGAGGTGCTAGGTACGCAGTATTTT	CASSLEVLGTQYF
.	.	15	TRBV21-1	TRBJ1-2	TGTGCCAGCAGCAAAGTCTGTGGGGTTAACTATGGCTACACCTTC	CASSKVCGVNYGYTF
.	TRBD1	17	TRBV7-9	TRBJ2-2	TGTGCCAGCAGCCGAAAGTTTAAAAAGGGGGCTGGCGGGGAGCTGTTTTTT	CASSRKFKKGAGGELFF
.	.	16	TRBV4-2	TRBJ2-3	TGTGCCAGCACCTCCGGAGGGCAGGGGCTGGGAGATACGCAGTATTTT	CASTSGGQGLGDTQYF
.	.	18	TRBV11-2	TRBJ1-4	TGTGCCAGCAGCCATCCCCTTATCTGGGGGTCAACTAATGAAAAACTGTTTTTT	CASSHPLIWGSTNEKLFF
.	TRBD1	14	TRBV11-2	TRBJ2-4	TGTGCCAGCAGCTCCAGGGGGCTCAAAAACATTCAGTACTTC	CASSSRGLKNIQYF
.	TRBD2	15	TRBV20-1	TRBJ2-2	TGCAGTGCTACTGACGGGGGGGCCAACACCGGGGAGCTGTTTTTT	CSATDGGANTGELFF
.	TRBD1	14	TRBV30	TRBJ1-4	TGTGCCTGGAGGGAAACAGGGGCGAATGAAAAACTGTTTTTT	CAWRETGANEKLFF
.	.	15	TRBV27	TRBJ1-1	TGTGCCAGTGAATGGGTGAGACTTATGAACACTGAAGCTTTCTTT	CASEWVRLMNTEAFF
.	.	15	TRBV13	TRBJ1-2	TGTGCCAGCGAAACCAGTTACGACTCCCTCGATGGCTACACCTTC	CASETSYDSLDGYTF
.	.	14	TRBV5-1	TRBJ1-4	TGCGCCAGCAGCTTCGGATCAACTAATGAAAAACTGTTTTTT	CASSFGSTNEKLFF
.	.	12	TRBV10-2	TRBJ2-7	TGCGCCAGCAGTGGGGGGACTTACGAGCAGTACTTC	CASSGGTYEQYF
.	.	14	TRBV6-4	TRBJ2-3	TGTGCCAGCAGTGACCGGGGTAGCACAGATACGCAGTATTTT	CASSDRGSTDTQYF
few	.	14	TRBV7-2	TRBJ1-1	TGTGCCAGCAGCCCAAGGACGGAATACACTGAAGCTTTCTTT	CASSPRTEYTEAFF
.	.	15	TRBV7-3	TRBJ2-3	TGTGCCAGCAGCTTAACGTTCGCCGCTCAGGATACGCAGTATTTT	CASSLTFAAQDTQYF
once	.	15	TRBV21-1	TRBJ1-1	TGTGCCAGCAGCAAAGACTTGGGCCTAAACACTGAAGCTTTCTTT	CASSKDLGLNTEAFF
.	TRBD1	17	TRBV25-1	TRBJ1-2	TGTGCCAGCAGTGTTAGGGTTGGGGGGACAGGGGGCAGTGGCTACACCTTC	CASSVRVGGTGGSGYTF
.	TRBD2	16	TRBV5-1	TRBJ2-3	TGCGCCAGCAGCTTGGTAGCGGGGGGGCCCCCAGATACGCAGTATTTT	CASSLVAGGPPDTQYF
.	TRBD1	20	TRBV7-3	TRBJ2-3	TGTGCCAGCAGCCCTGAAGGGTATGAATCCGGGACAGGGCGCACAGATACGCAGTATTTT	CASSPEGYESGTGRTDTQYF
once	TRBD2	16	TRBV24-1	TRBJ2-1	TGTGCCACCAGTGTTACCGGGACTAGCACCTACAATGAGCAGTTCTTC	CATSVTGTSTYNEQFF
.	.	15	TRBV30	TRBJ1-1	TGTGCCTGGAGTGTAAAAAGGGGAGAGAACACTGAAGCTTTCTTT	CAWSVKRGENTEAFF
.	.	15	TRBV6-1	TRBJ2-1	TGTGCCAGCAGTGAAGGGGAAGGGACCTACAATGAGCAGTTCTTC	CASSEGEGTYNEQFF
.	.	15	TRBV7-8	TRBJ1-1	TGTGCCAGCAGCTTAGGACATAGACAGAGCACTGAAGCTTTCTTT	CASSLGHRQSTEAFF
.	.	12	TRBV24-1	TRBJ2-5	TGTGCCACCTATACGGGGAAAGAGACCCAGTACTTC	CATYTGKETQYF
.	.	15	TRBV3-1/TRBV3-2	TRBJ1-3	TGTGCCAGCAGCCAATCTGATAACTCTGGAAACACCATATATTTT	CASSQSDNSGNTIYF
.	TRBD2	16	TRBV3-1/TRBV3-2	TRBJ2-5	TGTGCCAGCAGCCAAGCGAGCCTTGGACTAGCGGAGACCCAGTACTTC	CASSQASLGLAETQYF
.	TRBD1	14	TRBV5-6	TRBJ1-4	TGTGCCAGCACCAGTGGGGACAGACGGGAAAAACTGTTTTTT	CASTSGDRREKLFF
.	.	12	TRBV5-1	TRBJ1-2	TGCGCCAGCAGCCCGGGGGAGTATGGCTACACCTTC	CASSPGEYGYTF
.	TRBD1	13	TRBV6-5	TRBJ2-7	TGTGCCAGCAAGGGAGGGACAGGGCTTCAGCAGTACTTC	CASKGGTGLQQYF
.	.	14	TRBV3-1/TRBV3-2	TRBJ2-7	TGTGCCAGCAGCCAAGCAACAGGCAACTACGAGCAGTACTTC	CASSQATGNYEQYF
.	.	15	TRBV7-8	TRBJ2-3	TGTGCCAGCAGCTTCCAGGCGGGGCGGACAGATACGCAGTATTTT	CASSFQAGRTDTQYF
.	TRBD1	17	TRBV10-2	TRBJ1-4	TGCGCCAGCAGTGAGGGGGACAGGGGAAGGTCTAATGAAAAACTGTTTTTT	CASSEGDRGRSNEKLFF
once	TRBD1	17	TRBV5-8	TRBJ1-2	TGTGCCAGCAGCCGCCGGGTTCCGGGACAGGGGATATATGGCTACACCTTC	CASSRRVPGQGIYGYTF
.	.	13	TRBV27	TRBJ1-6	TGTGCCAGCAGAGGACAGCGAGATTCACCCCTCCACTTT	CASRGQRDSPLHF
.	TRBD1	14	TRBV30	TRBJ2-5	TGTGCCTGGAGTACGACGGACAGGGGAGAGACCCAGTACTTC	CAWSTTDRGETQYF
.	TRBD1	17	TRBV2	TRBJ1-5	TGTGCCAGCGGGGACAGAGGATTTCGGAGGGTTGATCAGCCCCAGCATTTT	CASGDRGFRRVDQPQHF